A single sample is the source of the 18 T cell receptor beta chains below, sequenced in a study of T cells in Graves' hyperthyroidism and ophthalmopathy. Amplified TCR beta CDR3 regions derived from RNA transcripts. Using the HTBI primer set, a first-round RT-PCR was run on the TCR CDR3. TCRdb re-derived calls from the multiplex PCR reads in MiXCR, one entry per CDR3 protein. Here the sample spans approximately 600,000 distinct CDR3 sequences, 14% being singletons. Source material: blood. These receptors were collected from a woman aged 25 to 39 with Graves' hyperthyroidism that later progressed to Graves' ophthalmopathy.

This clonotype was counted ten times or more. V and J are TRBV11-3 and TRBJ2-7; perhaps D is TRBD1 or TRBD2 (6 bases each). There are 15 residues in the CDR3. V dropped 7 bases and J dropped 2 bases, with 18 bases sitting between them. CDR1 is SGHNT and CDR2 is YENEEA in the germline V gene. The CDR3 spells CASTVGGPGTYEQYF. The CDR3 DNA sequence: TGTGCCAGCACCGTAGGGGGGCCTGGGACCTACGAGCAGTACTTC.

In its sample, this clonotype was seen a few times. With a much larger clone just one base away, this may be a read error. V is TRBV28 and J is TRBJ2-7; a possible D gene is TRBD1 (6 bases). Trimming took 5 bases from V and 3 from J, leaving 17 bases between them. Germline CDR1 MDHEN, CDR2 SYDVKM. This CDR3 has 15 residues. The CDR3 protein is CASSLTGAGDYEQYF. CDR3 nucleotide sequence: TGTGCCAGCAGTCTTACCGGGGCAGGGGACTACGAGCAGTACTTC.

This clonotype appeared a single time. This rearrangement joins TRBV27 to TRBJ1-4; possibly TRBD1 for D (6 bases). The V end was cut by 3 bases, the J end by 8 bases, with 16 bases between. The CDR3 covers 15 residues. Per germline, CDR1 MNHEY and CDR2 SMNVEV (reference sequence). CDR3 nucleotides: TGTGCCAGCAGTTTCGGACAGACCGCCGGAGAAAAACTGTTTTTT. This sequence encodes CASSFGQTAGEKLFF. The full variable domain, with the rest looked up from reference TRBV27 and TRBJ1-4, is EAQVTQNPRYLITVTGKKLTVTCSQNMNHEYMSWYRQDPGLGLRQIYYSMNVEVTDKGDVPEGYKVSRKEKRNFPLILESPSPNQTSLYFCASSFGQTAGEKLFFGSGTQLSVL.

The table lists this clonotype with many counts. V gene TRBV3-1 combines with J gene TRBJ2-1, with TRBD2 matching over 8 bases. Germline V gene lookup returns CDR1 LGHDT and CDR2 YNNKEL (reference sequence). J gave up 10 bases and V 1 base, and 9 bases lay outside the gene matches. The CDR3 contains 15 residues. The CDR3 DNA reads TGTGCCAGCAGCCAAGCCCTCGGGGGGGTCGGCGAGCAGTTCTTC. It is translated as CASSQALGGVGEQFF.

In this sample, this clonotype turned up a few times. V is TRBV5-8 and J is TRBJ2-2; no clear D gene. V gave up 4 bases and J gave up 8 bases, with 9 bases separating them. The CDR3 totals 12 residues. Germline assignment: CDR1 SGHTS and CDR2 YDEGEE. The DNA of the CDR3 is TGTGCCAGCAGCCTCTTTCGAGGGGAGCTGTTTTTT. Amino acid sequence: CASSLFRGELFF.

The rearrangement uses TRBV7-8 and TRBJ2-7; 8 nucleotides align to TRBD2. Trimming at V came to 4 bases and at J to 7 bases, leaving 15 bases not matched to a gene. The germline V gene encodes CDR1 SGHVS and CDR2 FQNEAQ. There are 16 residues in the CDR3. This chain's CDR3 is CASSSQISGTRWEQYF. CDR3 sequence (DNA): TGTGCCAGCAGCTCTCAAATTAGCGGGACTAGGTGGGAGCAGTACTTC.

There are a few counts of this clonotype. This CDR3 is CASSFGTSGVLAKNIQYF. The CDR3, as DNA: TGTGCCAGCAGTTTCGGGACTAGCGGAGTACTAGCCAAAAACATTCAGTACTTC. This chain links TRBV6-2 or TRBV6-3 with TRBJ2-4, with 11 bases matching TRBD2. The V gene end was trimmed by 4 bases and the J gene end by 0 bases; junction bases not matched to a gene: 8. The CDR3 has 18 residues. Germline V gene data show CDR1 as MNHEY and CDR2 as SVGEGT.

The gene calls are TRBV6-9 and TRBJ1-1; no definite D call. CDR1 and CDR2 (germline): MNHGY, SVAAGI. V was pared by 4 bases and J by 0 bases, with 15 bases between. The CDR3 runs 16 residues. CDR3 sequence: CASSCPKGRMNTEAFF. The CDR3 DNA reads as TGTGCCAGCAGTTGCCCGAAAGGGAGAATGAACACTGAAGCTTTCTTT.

This clonotype was seen ten or more times. The chain uses TRBV20-1 and TRBJ2-1; possible D gene TRBD1, 6 bases. V was cut by 5 bases and J by 5 bases, with 13 bases left in between. CDR3 length equals 13 residues. Looked up from germline, CDR1 is DFQATT and CDR2 is SNEGSKA (reference sequence). CDR3 sequence (DNA): TGCAGTGCTCTGACAGGATCGGACAATGAGCAGTTCTTC. Protein sequence: CSALTGSDNEQFF.

This clonotype was picked up many times. The chain has TRBV24-1 and TRBJ2-1; TRBD2 matches at 7 bases. CDR3 length: 15 amino acids. From germline, CDR1 is KGHDR and CDR2 SFDVKD. V lost 1 base, J lost 3 bases, and 2 bases stayed unmatched. The DNA of the CDR3 is TGTGCCACCAGTGATTTTGGCGGGAGCTACAATGAGCAGTTCTTC. Its protein product is CATSDFGGSYNEQFF.

Many counts were recorded for this clonotype. V usage is TRBV5-1 and J usage is TRBJ2-7, with TRBD1 matching 10 bases. Trimming took 2 bases from V and 3 from J; bases not matched to a gene: 5. The CDR3 has 15 residues. CDR1 and CDR2 from the germline V gene are SGHRS and YFSETQ. CDR3 amino acids: CASSLHRDRGYEQYF. CDR3 bases: TGCGCCAGCAGCTTACACCGGGACAGGGGCTACGAGCAGTACTTC.

The chain joins TRBV5-4 to TRBJ1-2; D perhaps matches TRBD1 (5 bases). The CDR3 covers 13 residues. The germline V gene encodes CDR1 SGHNT and CDR2 YYREEE (reference sequence). The V end lost 9 bases, the J end lost 7 bases, and 19 bases lay between the germline ends. In nucleotides, the CDR3 is TGTGCCATTAAGGGAGGGGAAATCATTGGCTACACCTTC. This sequence encodes CAIKGGEIIGYTF. Full variable domain (missing parts from reference TRBV5-4 and TRBJ1-2): ETGVTQSPTHLIKTRGQQVTLRCSSQSGHNTVSWYQQALGQGPQFIFQYYREEENGRGNFPPRFSGLQFPNYSSELNVNALELDDSALYLCAIKGGEIIGYTFGSGTRLTVV.

This clonotype was counted a few times. The V and J genes are TRBV4-1 and TRBJ2-3; D is perhaps TRBD2 (6 bases). The germline V gene encodes CDR1 MGHRA and CDR2 YSYEKL. This CDR3 has 16 amino acids. V lost 4 bases, J lost 0 bases, and 14 bases lay in between. The CDR3 coding sequence is TGCGCCAGCAGCCCTCCTTCTAGCGCGAGCACAGATACGCAGTATTTT. It codes for CASSPPSSASTDTQYF.

There are many counts of this clonotype. This chain uses TRBV11-2 with TRBJ2-3; maybe TRBD2 (6 bases). The CDR3 is made up of 13 amino acids. Between the trimmed V and J ends, which lost 5 bases and 8 bases, there was a span of 14 bases. Germline CDR1 is SGHAT and CDR2 is FQNNGV. The DNA of the CDR3 is TGTGCCAGCAGCCAGACTAGGGACTCTACGCAGTATTTT. It encodes CASSQTRDSTQYF.

This clonotype was seen ten or more times. The V call is TRBV28, the J call TRBJ1-2; D gene ambiguous. The germline V gene encodes CDR1 MDHEN and CDR2 SYDVKM. V lost 7 bases to trimming and J lost 5 bases, with 17 bases between them. The CDR3 is made up of 14 amino acids. The CDR3 DNA reads as TGTGCCAGCAACGCTGCGCAGACCCCATATGGCTACACCTTC. This gives the protein CASNAAQTPYGYTF.

The rearrangement uses TRBV24-1 and TRBJ2-5, with 12 bases matching TRBD1. Per the germline V gene, CDR1 is KGHDR and CDR2 is SFDVKD. This CDR3 spans 16 amino acids. V lost 4 bases and J lost 5; bases outside the gene matches: 7. CDR3 region: CATSEAGTGGHETQYF. In nucleotides, the CDR3 is TGTGCCACCAGTGAAGCCGGGACAGGGGGCCATGAGACCCAGTACTTC.

This clonotype was picked up a small number of times. The CDR3 loop reads CDASIQPQHF. For the CDR3, the DNA is TGTGATGCTAGTATTCAGCCCCAGCATTTT. The chain has TRBV6-1 and TRBJ1-5; D uncertain. There are 10 residues in the CDR3. Germline V gives CDR1 MNHNS, CDR2 SASEGT.

The chain uses TRBV28 and TRBJ2-7, with D possibly TRBD1 on 6 matching bases. Germline V gene sequence: CDR1 MDHEN, CDR2 SYDVKM. V shed 6 bases and J shed 5 bases, with 14 bases lying between them. CDR3 length equals 13 residues. CDR3 bases: TGTGCCAGCAGCCTAGACAGGCTAAACGAGCAGTACTTC. This encodes CASSLDRLNEQYF.